The sequence of this T cell receptor (beta chain) was determined in a study of blood T cell repertoires in COVID-19. Study background: Sources were T cells, B-cell-depleted T cells, or PBMCs; the material itself was cDNA or gDNA.

Germline loops: CDR1 SNHLY, CDR2 FYNNEI. The CDR3 contains 12 residues. The V end was cut by 8 bases, the J end by 4 bases, with 11 bases between. Authors' methods: Estimates of nucleated cell counts were drawn from the amplification of reference gene primers. Here immunoSEQ multiplex PCR was the method, and the copy in TCRdb shows in-frame clones only, minus some. Clonal size and the V and J genes are those of that table, whereas D and trimming came from the DNA. This sample has approximately 200,000 clones; about 91% occur once, and the top ten carry under 13%. Study members were between roughly 18 and 89 years old and lived in 24 US regions. Allocation to cohorts depended on clinical history reported by the participants.

The source is a man between 18 and 29 years old with acute COVID-19. The rearrangement uses TRBV2 and TRBJ1-1; D is perhaps TRBD1 (5 bases). Sequenced input: PBMCs or T cells enriched from blood (not recorded which). The CDR3: CASVQGGTEAFF. DNA for the CDR3: TGTGCCAGCGTGCAGGGTGGCACTGAAGCTTTCTTT. Full variable domain (rest looked up from reference TRBV2 and TRBJ1-1): EPEVTQTPSHQVTQMGQEVILRCVPISNHLYFYWYRQILGQKVEFLVSFYNNEISEKSEIFDDQFSVERPDGSNFTLKIRSTKLEDSAMYFCASVQGGTEAFFGQGTRLTVV.